Reported below is one TCR beta chain. Its antigen has not been determined. The record has no base qualities; no much larger clone is one base away. Libraries were prepared through the immunoSEQ multiplex PCR assay. TCRdb took this table from immuneACCESS and kept in-frame rearrangements with V and J called. Such tables lack part of the clones; where checked against another copy, unresolved V genes explain under half of the gap, and the rest is unexplained. For this sample the table gives under 65,000 clones, of which roughly 93% were detected only once. The ten largest clones take up around 4% of the sample. This entry belongs to a study of T cell changes during pregnancy in multiple sclerosis (dated by TCRdb to between 2019 and 2020). Some background on the complete study: In women with multiple sclerosis, the researchers looked at how the T cell repertoire shifted as pregnancy progressed.

This TCR came from a female donor with multiple sclerosis, enrolled in a pregnancy study. The input for sequencing was CD8+ T cells from peripheral blood mononuclear cells, taken in the second trimester of pregnancy.

The nucleotides are TGTGCCAGCAGTTTATTGCGGGCAACCCGCACAGATACGCAGTATTTT. Its translation reads: CASSLLRATRTDTQYF. This sequence uses TRBV27 and TRBJ2-3; possibly the D gene is TRBD2, per 5 matching bases. Reading from cysteine to phenylalanine, the CDR3 counts 16 amino acids. Of the read, only the CDR3 DNA is kept; its 48 bases are in frame from base 1. V is reduced by 1 base and J by 1 base, leaving a spacing of 12 bases between them. CDR1 and CDR2, looked up from the germline V gene (reference sequence), are MNHEY and SMNVEV.